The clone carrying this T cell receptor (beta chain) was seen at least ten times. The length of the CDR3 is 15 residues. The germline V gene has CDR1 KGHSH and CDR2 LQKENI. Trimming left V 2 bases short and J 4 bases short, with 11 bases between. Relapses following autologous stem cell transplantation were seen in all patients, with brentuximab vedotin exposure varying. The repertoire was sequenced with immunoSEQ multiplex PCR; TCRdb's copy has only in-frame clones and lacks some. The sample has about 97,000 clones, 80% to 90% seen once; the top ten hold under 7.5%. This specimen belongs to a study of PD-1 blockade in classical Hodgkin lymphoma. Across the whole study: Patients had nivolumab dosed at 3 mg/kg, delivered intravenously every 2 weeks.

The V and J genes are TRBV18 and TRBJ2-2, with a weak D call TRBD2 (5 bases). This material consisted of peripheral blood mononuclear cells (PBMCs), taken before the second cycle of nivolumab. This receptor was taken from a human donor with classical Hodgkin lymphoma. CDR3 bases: TGTGCCAGCTCACCAACCCAGGACTCCACCGGGGAGCTGTTTTTT. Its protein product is CASSPTQDSTGELFF.